The 19 T cell receptor beta chains listed next were all sequenced from one sample in a study of PD-1 blockade in mismatch repair-deficient tumors. TCRdb's table, derived via immunoSEQ multiplex PCR, lists solely in-frame clones and lacks some. The repertoire holds 38,000 or so clones, with 70% to 90% as singletons. The material sequenced was peripheral blood, taken roughly 76 weeks after starting pembrolizumab. All receptors come from an adult with mismatch repair-deficient cancer.

This clone was counted a single time. This chain links TRBV20-1 with TRBJ1-2; the D gene is possibly TRBD1 (5 bases). Looked up from germline, CDR1 is DFQATT and CDR2 is SNEGSKA (reference sequence). V was cut by 5 bases and J by 4 bases, with 8 bases left in between. The CDR3 totals 11 residues. CDR3 amino acids: CSAEGTYGYTF. CDR3 bases: TGCAGTGCTGAAGGGACCTATGGCTACACCTTC.

This rearrangement joins TRBV6-5 to TRBJ1-1, with 8 bases identical to TRBD1. Germline V gene sequence: CDR1 MNHEY, CDR2 SVGAGI. This CDR3 has 13 amino acids. Losses at the gene ends were 7 bases for V and 10 bases for J; bases not matched to a gene: 11. The CDR3 sequence is CASISTGGGGAFF. The CDR3 DNA sequence: TGTGCCAGCATCTCTACAGGGGGTGGTGGAGCTTTCTTT.

The sample holds a few counts of this clone. The chain uses TRBV6-5 and TRBJ2-7; 8 nucleotides agree with TRBD1. V lost 5 bases, J lost 5 bases, and 8 bases stayed unmatched. This CDR3 contains 14 residues. CDR1 and CDR2 from the germline V gene are MNHEY and SVGAGI. CDR3 in DNA: TGTGCCAGCAGTACAGGGGGAATAGTGCACGAGCAGTACTTC. It translates to CASSTGGIVHEQYF.

The V call is TRBV5-6, the J call TRBJ2-3; perhaps TRBD2 as D (5 bases). CDR3 length equals 16 residues. Germline-derived CDR1 and CDR2 are SGHDT and YYEEEE. V lost 0 bases, J lost 0 bases, and 11 bases lay in between. This CDR3 is CASSLAGSPSTDTQYF. The CDR3 coding sequence is TGTGCCAGCAGCTTGGCGGGGTCACCTAGCACAGATACGCAGTATTTT.

The V and J genes are TRBV6-6 and TRBJ1-2, with TRBD1 matching over 7 bases. The CDR3 loop spans 14 amino acids. Trimming removed 6 bases from V and 3 bases from J; junction bases left unmatched: 7. The germline CDR1 and CDR2 sequences are MNHNY and SVGAGI (reference sequence). CDR3 protein: CASRTGQNYYGYTF. The CDR3 bases are TGTGCCAGCAGGACGGGACAGAACTACTATGGCTACACCTTC.

This chain joins TRBV5-4 and TRBJ1-3; D call uncertain. This CDR3 comprises 17 residues. Germline V gene data show CDR1 as SGHNT and CDR2 as YYREEE (reference sequence). Trimming took 0 bases from V and 2 from J, leaving 15 bases between them. CDR3 nucleotides: TGTGCCAGCAGCTTGGATGGGCGGGCGGCCCCTGGAAACACCATATATTTT. Translated: CASSLDGRAAPGNTIYF.

The chain carries TRBV6-1 and TRBJ1-3; maybe TRBD1 (6 bases). V lost 7 bases and J lost 4, with 14 bases in between. Germline values: CDR1 MNHNS, CDR2 SASEGT. CDR3 length equals 14 residues. The CDR3 loop is CASTLQGSGNTIYF. The CDR3 nucleotides are TGTGCCAGCACCTTACAGGGATCCGGAAACACCATATATTTT.

The chain carries TRBV18 and TRBJ1-1; 8 bases match TRBD1. Per germline, CDR1 KGHSH and CDR2 LQKENI. The CDR3 is 15 amino acids. J gave up 1 base and V 4 bases, and 5 bases lay outside the gene matches. The CDR3 DNA reads TGTGCCAGCTCACAAACGGGACAGGCGAACACTGAAGCTTTCTTT. Residues: CASSQTGQANTEAFF.

V usage is TRBV10-3 and J usage is TRBJ2-1, with a possible D match to TRBD2 (5 bases). The CDR3 spans 12 residues. V lost 6 bases, J lost 3 bases, and 6 bases lay in between. CDR1 and CDR2 (germline): ENHRY, SYGVKD. CDR3 DNA: TGTGCCATCAGCCGGGACTACAATGAGCAGTTCTTC. Its protein is CAISRDYNEQFF.

The chain links TRBV5-4 to TRBJ2-5, with 8 bases identical to TRBD1. Germline loops: CDR1 SGHNT, CDR2 YYREEE (reference sequence). This CDR3 contains 16 residues. With V trimmed by 4 bases and J by 4 bases, 12 bases remained unmatched. CDR3 region: CASSIMDRVLGETQYF. In nucleotides, the CDR3 is TGTGCCAGCAGCATTATGGACAGGGTATTGGGAGAGACCCAGTACTTC.

This sequence joins TRBV5-4 and TRBJ2-3; TRBD2 aligns across 8 bases. After removal of 6 bases from V and 2 bases from J, the junction contained 8 bases not matched to a gene. The germline V gene has CDR1 SGHNT and CDR2 YYREEE (reference sequence). CDR3 length: 15 residues. The CDR3 DNA sequence: TGTGCCAGCAAACGAACTAGCGGCAACACAGATACGCAGTATTTT. It translates to CASKRTSGNTDTQYF.

The chain has TRBV19 and TRBJ2-1; TRBD1 might be the D (5 bases). V was trimmed by 3 bases and J by 9 bases, leaving 9 bases between them. This CDR3 has 12 residues. Germline assignment: CDR1 LNHDA and CDR2 SQIVND (reference sequence). DNA of the CDR3: TGTGCCAGTAGTATGATTCAGGGTGAGCAGTTCTTC. It translates to CASSMIQGEQFF.

The rearrangement joins TRBV7-9 to TRBJ2-1; D may be TRBD2 (6 bases). The germline gives CDR1 SEHNR, CDR2 FQNEAQ (reference sequence). This CDR3 is built from 13 residues. V lost 11 bases and J 1 base, leaving 12 bases between the germline ends. CDR3 coding DNA: TGTGCCGCGGCGGGGCGGTCCTACAATGAGCAGTTCTTC. As protein: CAAAGRSYNEQFF.

In the case of this clone: Since a much larger clone is just one base distant, this may be a read error. Other nucleotide sequences in the sample specify the same CDR3. The chain employs TRBV5-5 and TRBJ2-7, with D maybe TRBD2 (6 bases). Germline CDR1 and CDR2: SGHKS and YYEKEE (reference sequence). The CDR3 runs 15 residues. CDR3 protein: CASSFRTGDSYEQYF. Written as DNA, the CDR3 is TGTGCCAGCAGCTTTCGGACGGGGGACTCCTACGAGCAATACTTC.

V usage is TRBV5-1 and J usage is TRBJ2-2; 10 nucleotides align to TRBD2. CDR1 and CDR2 from the germline V gene are SGHRS and YFSETQ. J lost 3 bases, V lost 3 bases, and 5 bases had no gene match. The CDR3 loop spans 16 amino acids. The CDR3: CASSSLGLAYTGELFF. The CDR3 nucleotides read TGCGCCAGCAGCTCCCTGGGACTAGCGTACACCGGGGAGCTGTTTTTT. The full variable domain, completed using reference TRBV5-1 and TRBJ2-2, is KAGVTQTPRYLIKTRGQQVTLSCSPISGHRSVSWYQQTPGQGLQFLFEYFSETQRNKGNFPGRFSGRQFSNSRSEMNVSTLELGDSALYLCASSSLGLAYTGELFFGEGSRLTVL.

V and J are TRBV7-2 and TRBJ2-1; tentatively, D is TRBD1 (6 bases). The CDR3 has 15 amino acids. Trimming pared 2 bases from V and 5 bases from J, leaving 13 bases between. CDR1 SGHTA and CDR2 FQGNSA come from the germline V gene. The CDR3 region has the DNA TGTGCCAGCAGCTTAATTCTGGGGGCCGACAATGAGCAGTTCTTC. Residues: CASSLILGADNEQFF. Variable domain in full (rest from reference TRBV7-2 and TRBJ2-1): GAGVSQSPSNKVTEKGKDVELRCDPISGHTALYWYRQSLGQGLEFLIYFQGNSAPDKSGLPSDRFSAERTGGSVSTLTIQRTQQEDSAVYLCASSLILGADNEQFFGPGTRLTVL.

This clone was seen a handful of times. This chain connects TRBV5-1 to TRBJ2-5; possibly TRBD1 for D (6 bases). This CDR3 spans 15 amino acids. Germline V gives CDR1 SGHRS, CDR2 YFSETQ. Trimming removed 0 bases at V and 5 bases at J, with 14 bases between. In nucleotides, the CDR3 is TGCGCCAGCAGCTTGGAGGGCAGGGGTATCGAGACCCAGTACTTC. Encoded protein: CASSLEGRGIETQYF.

The V gene is TRBV6-6, the J gene TRBJ2-1; D possibly uses TRBD1 or TRBD2 (7 bases each). Germline V CDR1 and CDR2: MNHNY, SVGAGI (reference sequence). CDR3 length: 15 residues. V was shortened by 8 bases and J by 2 bases, with 16 bases between the two germline ends. The CDR3 sequence: CASGQGEGPYNEQFF. CDR3 bases: TGTGCCAGCGGGCAGGGGGAGGGCCCCTACAATGAGCAGTTCTTC.

This clone was seen only a few times. J is TRBJ2-2 and V is TRBV6-1, with 10 positions matching TRBD2. Germline CDR1 reads MNHNS; CDR2 reads SASEGT. The CDR3 contains 16 residues. The junction had 5 bases not matched to a gene; V was cut back by 2 bases and J by 5 bases. CDR3 loop: CASSELAGVGTGELFF. CDR3 nucleotide sequence: TGTGCCAGCAGTGAACTAGCGGGAGTTGGTACCGGGGAGCTGTTTTTT.